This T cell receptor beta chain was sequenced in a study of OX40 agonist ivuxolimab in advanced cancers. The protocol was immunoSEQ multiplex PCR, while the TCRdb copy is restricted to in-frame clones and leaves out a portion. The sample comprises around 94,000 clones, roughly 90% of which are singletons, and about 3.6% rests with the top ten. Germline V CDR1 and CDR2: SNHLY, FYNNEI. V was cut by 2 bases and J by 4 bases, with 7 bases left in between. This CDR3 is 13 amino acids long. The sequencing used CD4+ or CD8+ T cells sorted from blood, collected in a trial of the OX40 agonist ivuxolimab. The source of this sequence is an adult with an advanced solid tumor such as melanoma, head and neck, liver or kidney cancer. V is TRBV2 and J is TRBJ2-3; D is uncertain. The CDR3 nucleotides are TGTGCCAGCAGTGAATGGGTGGCAGATACGCAGTATTTT. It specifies CASSEWVADTQYF. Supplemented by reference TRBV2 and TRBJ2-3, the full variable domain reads EPEVTQTPSHQVTQMGQEVILRCVPISNHLYFYWYRQILGQKVEFLVSFYNNEISEKSEIFDDQFSVERPDGSNFTLKIRSTKLEDSAMYFCASSEWVADTQYFGPGTRLTVL.